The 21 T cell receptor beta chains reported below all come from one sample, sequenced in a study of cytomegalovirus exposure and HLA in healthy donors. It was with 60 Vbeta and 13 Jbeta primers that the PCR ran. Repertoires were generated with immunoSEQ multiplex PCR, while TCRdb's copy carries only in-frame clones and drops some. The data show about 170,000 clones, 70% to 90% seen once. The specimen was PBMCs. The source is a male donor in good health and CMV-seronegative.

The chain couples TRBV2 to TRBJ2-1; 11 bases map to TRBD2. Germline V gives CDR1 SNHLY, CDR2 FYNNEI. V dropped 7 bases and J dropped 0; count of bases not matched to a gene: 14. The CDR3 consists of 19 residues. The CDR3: CASKSTSGSFNPSYNEQFF. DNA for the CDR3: TGTGCCAGCAAGTCAACTAGCGGGAGCTTCAACCCCTCCTACAATGAGCAGTTCTTC.

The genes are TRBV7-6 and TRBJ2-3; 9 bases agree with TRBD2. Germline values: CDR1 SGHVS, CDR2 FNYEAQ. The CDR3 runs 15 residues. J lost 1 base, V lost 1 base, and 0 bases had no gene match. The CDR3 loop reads CASSLGTSGTDTQYF. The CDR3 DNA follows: TGTGCCAGCAGCTTAGGGACTAGCGGCACAGATACGCAGTATTTT.

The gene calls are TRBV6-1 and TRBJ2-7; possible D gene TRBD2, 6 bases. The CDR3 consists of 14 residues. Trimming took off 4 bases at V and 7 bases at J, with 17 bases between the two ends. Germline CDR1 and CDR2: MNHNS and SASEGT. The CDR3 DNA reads TGTGCCAGCAGTGCAAGGCCGGGAGCCCTAGAGCAGTACTTC. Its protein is CASSARPGALEQYF.

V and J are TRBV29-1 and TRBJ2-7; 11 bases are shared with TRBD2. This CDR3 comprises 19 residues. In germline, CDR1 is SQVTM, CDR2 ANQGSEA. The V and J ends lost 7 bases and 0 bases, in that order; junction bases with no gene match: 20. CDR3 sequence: CSGGTDASGRPESSYEQYF. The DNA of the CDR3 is TGCAGCGGGGGGACAGACGCTAGCGGGAGGCCCGAGAGCTCCTACGAGCAGTACTTC.

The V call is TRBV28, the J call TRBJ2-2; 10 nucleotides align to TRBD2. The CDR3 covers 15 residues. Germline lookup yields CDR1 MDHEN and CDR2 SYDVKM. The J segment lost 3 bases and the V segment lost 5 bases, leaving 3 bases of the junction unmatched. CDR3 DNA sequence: TGTGCCAGCAGTCTAGCGGGAGTCGACACCGGGGAGCTGTTTTTT. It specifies CASSLAGVDTGELFF.

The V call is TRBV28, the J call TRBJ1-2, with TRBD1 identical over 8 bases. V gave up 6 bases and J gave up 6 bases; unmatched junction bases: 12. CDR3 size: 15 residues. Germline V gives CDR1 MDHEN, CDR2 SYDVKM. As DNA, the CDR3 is TGTGCCAGCAGGGTTACCCAGACAGGGGTAAATGGCTACACCTTC. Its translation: CASRVTQTGVNGYTF.

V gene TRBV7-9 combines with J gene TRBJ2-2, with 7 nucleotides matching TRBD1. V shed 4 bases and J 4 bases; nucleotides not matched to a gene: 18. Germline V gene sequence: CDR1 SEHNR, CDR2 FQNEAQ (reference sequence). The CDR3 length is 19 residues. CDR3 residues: CASSYSGPGWDSGTGELFF. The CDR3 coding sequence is TGTGCCAGCAGCTACTCGGGGCCGGGCTGGGACAGTGGCACCGGGGAGCTGTTTTTT.

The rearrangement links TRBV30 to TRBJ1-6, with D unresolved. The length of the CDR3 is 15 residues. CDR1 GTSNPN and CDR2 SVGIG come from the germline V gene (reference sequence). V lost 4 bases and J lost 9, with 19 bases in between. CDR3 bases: TGTGCCTGGACCCCCGCGGCCTCCGTAGGTTCACCCCTCCACTTT. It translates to CAWTPAASVGSPLHF.

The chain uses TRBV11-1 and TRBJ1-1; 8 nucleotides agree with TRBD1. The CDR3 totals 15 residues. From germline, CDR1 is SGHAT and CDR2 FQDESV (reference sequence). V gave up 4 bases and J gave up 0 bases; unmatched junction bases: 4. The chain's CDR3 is CASSSKTGVNTEAFF. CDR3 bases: TGTGCCAGCAGCTCCAAGACAGGGGTGAACACTGAAGCTTTCTTT.

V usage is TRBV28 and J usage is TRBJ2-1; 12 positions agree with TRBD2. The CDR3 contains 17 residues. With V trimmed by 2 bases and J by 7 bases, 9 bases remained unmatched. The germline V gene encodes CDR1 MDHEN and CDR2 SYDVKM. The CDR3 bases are TGTGCCAGCAGTTTACATAGACTAGCGGGAGTTGGGAATGAGCAGTTCTTC. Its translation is CASSLHRLAGVGNEQFF.

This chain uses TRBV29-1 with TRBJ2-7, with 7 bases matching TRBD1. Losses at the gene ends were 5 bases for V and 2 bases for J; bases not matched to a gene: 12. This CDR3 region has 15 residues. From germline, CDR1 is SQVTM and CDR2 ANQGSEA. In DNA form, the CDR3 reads TGCAGCGTTTTCGAACAGGGGCGCCCGACCTACGAGCAGTACTTC. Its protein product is CSVFEQGRPTYEQYF.

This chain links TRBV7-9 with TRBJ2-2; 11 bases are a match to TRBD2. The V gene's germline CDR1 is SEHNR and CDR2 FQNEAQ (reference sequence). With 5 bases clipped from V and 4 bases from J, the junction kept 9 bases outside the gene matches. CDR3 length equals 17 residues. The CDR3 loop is CASSLQTSGARTGELFF. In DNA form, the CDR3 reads TGTGCCAGCAGCCTCCAGACTAGCGGGGCGCGCACCGGGGAGCTGTTTTTT.

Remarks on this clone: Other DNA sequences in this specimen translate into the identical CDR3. CDR3 in DNA: TGTGCCACCCAGGGGGCAGACAGGGATAAGTTTGGCTACACCTTC. Encoded protein: CATQGADRDKFGYTF. The chain couples TRBV6-5 to TRBJ1-2; TRBD1 aligns across 8 bases. Trimming cost V 10 bases and J 7 bases; bases outside gene matches: 17. The germline CDR1 and CDR2 sequences are MNHEY and SVGAGI. The CDR3 runs 15 residues.

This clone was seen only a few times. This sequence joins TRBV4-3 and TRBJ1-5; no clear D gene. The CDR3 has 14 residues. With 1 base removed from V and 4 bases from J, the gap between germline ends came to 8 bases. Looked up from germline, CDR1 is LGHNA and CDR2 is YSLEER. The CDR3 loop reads CASSQVRGNQPQHF. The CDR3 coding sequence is TGCGCCAGCAGCCAAGTTCGCGGGAATCAGCCCCAGCATTTT.

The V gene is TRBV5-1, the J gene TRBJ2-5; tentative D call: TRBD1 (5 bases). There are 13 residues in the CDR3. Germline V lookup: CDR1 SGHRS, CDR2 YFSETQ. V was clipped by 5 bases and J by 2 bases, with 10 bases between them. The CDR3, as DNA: TGCGCCAGCAGGGACACGGTACAAGAGACCCAGTACTTC. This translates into CASRDTVQETQYF.

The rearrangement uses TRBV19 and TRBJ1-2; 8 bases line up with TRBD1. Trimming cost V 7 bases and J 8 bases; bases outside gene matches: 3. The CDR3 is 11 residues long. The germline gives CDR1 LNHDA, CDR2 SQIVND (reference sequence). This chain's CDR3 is CASMAGGGYTF. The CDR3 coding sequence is TGTGCCAGTATGGCAGGGGGCGGCTACACCTTC.

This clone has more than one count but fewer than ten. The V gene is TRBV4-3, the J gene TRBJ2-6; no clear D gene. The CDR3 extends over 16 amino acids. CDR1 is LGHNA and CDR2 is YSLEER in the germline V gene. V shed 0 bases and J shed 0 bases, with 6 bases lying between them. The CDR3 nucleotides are TGCGCCAGCAGCCAAGAGGCCATCTCTGGGGCCAACGTCCTGACTTTC. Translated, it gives CASSQEAISGANVLTF.

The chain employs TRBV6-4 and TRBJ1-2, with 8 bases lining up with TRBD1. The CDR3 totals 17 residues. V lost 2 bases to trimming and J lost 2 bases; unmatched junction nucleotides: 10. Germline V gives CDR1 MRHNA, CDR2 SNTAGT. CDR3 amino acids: CASSDVFRTGPNYGYTF. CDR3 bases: TGTGCCAGCAGTGACGTTTTCAGGACAGGGCCCAACTATGGCTACACCTTC.

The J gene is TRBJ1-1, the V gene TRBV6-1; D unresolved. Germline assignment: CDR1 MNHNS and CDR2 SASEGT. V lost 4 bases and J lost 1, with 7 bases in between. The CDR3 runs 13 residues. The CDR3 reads CASSVPGNTEAFF. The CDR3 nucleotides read TGTGCCAGCAGTGTTCCAGGGAACACTGAAGCTTTCTTT.

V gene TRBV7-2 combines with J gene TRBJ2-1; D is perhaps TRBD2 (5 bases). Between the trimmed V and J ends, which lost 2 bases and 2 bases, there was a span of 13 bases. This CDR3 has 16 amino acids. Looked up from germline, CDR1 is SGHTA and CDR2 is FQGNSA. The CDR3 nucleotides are TGTGCCAGCAGCTTATTTTCGTCCGGGACCTACAATGAGCAGTTCTTC. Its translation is CASSLFSSGTYNEQFF.

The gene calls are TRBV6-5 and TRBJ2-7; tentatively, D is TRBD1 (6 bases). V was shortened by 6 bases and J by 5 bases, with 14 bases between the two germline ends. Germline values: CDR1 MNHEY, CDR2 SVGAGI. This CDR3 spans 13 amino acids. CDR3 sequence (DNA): TGTGCCAGCAGCCGAGACAGGAGCCACGAGCAGTACTTC. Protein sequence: CASSRDRSHEQYF.